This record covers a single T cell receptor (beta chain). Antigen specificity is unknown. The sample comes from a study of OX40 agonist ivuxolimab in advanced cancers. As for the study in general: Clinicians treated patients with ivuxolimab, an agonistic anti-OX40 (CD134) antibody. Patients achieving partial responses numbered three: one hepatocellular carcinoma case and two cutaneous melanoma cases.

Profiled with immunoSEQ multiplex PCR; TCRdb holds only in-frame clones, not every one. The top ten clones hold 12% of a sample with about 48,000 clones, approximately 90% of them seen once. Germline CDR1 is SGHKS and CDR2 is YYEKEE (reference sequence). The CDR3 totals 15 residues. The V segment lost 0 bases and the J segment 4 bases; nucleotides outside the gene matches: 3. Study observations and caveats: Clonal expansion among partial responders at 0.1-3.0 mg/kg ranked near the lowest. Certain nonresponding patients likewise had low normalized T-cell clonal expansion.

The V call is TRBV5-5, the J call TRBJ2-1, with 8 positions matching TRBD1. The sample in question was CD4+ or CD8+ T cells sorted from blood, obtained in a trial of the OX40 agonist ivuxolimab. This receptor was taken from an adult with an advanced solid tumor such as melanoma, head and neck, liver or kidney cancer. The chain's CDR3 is CASSLDGTGYNEQFF. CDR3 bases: TGTGCCAGCAGCTTGGATGGGACAGGTTACAATGAGCAGTTCTTC. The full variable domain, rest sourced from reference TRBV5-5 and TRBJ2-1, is DAGVTQSPTHLIKTRGQQVTLRCSPISGHKSVSWYQQVLGQGPQFIFQYYEKEERGRGNFPDRFSARQFPNYSSELNVNALLLGDSALYLCASSLDGTGYNEQFFGPGTRLTVL.